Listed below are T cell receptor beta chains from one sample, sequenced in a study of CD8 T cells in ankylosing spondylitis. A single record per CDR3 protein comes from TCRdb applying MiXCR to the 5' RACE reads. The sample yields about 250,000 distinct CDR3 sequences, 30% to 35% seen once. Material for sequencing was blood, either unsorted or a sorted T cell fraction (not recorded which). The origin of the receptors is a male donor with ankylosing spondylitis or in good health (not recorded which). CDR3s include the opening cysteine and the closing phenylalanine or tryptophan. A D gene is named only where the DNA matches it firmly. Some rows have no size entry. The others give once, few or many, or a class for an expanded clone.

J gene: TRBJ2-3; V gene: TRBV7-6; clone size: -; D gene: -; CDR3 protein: CASSSSTREVVYF; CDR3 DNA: TGTGCCAGCAGCTCCTCCACTAGAGAGGTGGTGTATTTT
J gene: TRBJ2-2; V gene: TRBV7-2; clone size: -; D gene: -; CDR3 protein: CASSQTFNTGELFF; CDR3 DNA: TGTGCCAGCAGCCAAACTTTTAACACCGGGGAGCTGTTTTTT
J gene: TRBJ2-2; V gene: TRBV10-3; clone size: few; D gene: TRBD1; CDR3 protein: CAISEKTGANTGELFF; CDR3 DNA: TGTGCCATCAGCGAGAAGACAGGGGCGAACACCGGGGAGCTGTTTTTT
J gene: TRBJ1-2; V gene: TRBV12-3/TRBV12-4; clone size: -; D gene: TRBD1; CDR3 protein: CASSPTGTALGGYTF; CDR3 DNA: TGTGCCAGCAGCCCCACTGGGACAGCCCTTGGGGGCTACACCTTC
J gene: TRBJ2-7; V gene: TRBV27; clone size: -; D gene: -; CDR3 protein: CASRGAPSYEQYF; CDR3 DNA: TGTGCCAGCAGAGGGGCTCCTTCCTACGAGCAGTACTTC
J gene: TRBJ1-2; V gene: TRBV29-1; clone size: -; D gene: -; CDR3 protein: CSVAGGFYGYTF; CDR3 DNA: TGCAGCGTTGCGGGGGGATTCTATGGCTACACCTTC
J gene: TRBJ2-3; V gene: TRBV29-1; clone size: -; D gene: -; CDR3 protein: CSVRQVNTDTQYF; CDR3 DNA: TGCAGCGTCAGACAGGTGAACACAGATACGCAGTATTTT
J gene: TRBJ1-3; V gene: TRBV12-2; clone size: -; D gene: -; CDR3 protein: CASRLAGTPSGNTIYF; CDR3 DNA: TGTGCAAGTCGCTTAGCCGGGACACCCTCTGGAAACACCATATATTTT
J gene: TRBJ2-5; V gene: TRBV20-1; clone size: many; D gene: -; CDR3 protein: CSARWSTQQETQYF; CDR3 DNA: TGCAGTGCTAGATGGTCTACCCAACAAGAGACCCAGTACTTC
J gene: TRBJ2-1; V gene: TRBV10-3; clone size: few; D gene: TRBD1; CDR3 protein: CAIAKQGQGSGNEQFF; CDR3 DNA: TGTGCCATCGCTAAACAGGGGCAGGGGTCAGGCAATGAGCAGTTCTTC
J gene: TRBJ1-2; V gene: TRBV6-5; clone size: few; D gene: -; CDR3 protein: CASSHRDPSYYGYTF; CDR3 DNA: TGTGCCAGCAGTCACAGGGATCCCTCCTACTATGGCTACACCTTC
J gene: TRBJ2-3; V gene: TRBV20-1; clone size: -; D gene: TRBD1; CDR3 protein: CSAPRTGVGDTQYF; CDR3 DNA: TGCAGTGCCCCAAGGACAGGGGTTGGGGATACGCAGTATTTT
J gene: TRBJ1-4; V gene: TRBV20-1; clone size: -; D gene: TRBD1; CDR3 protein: CSAEDRINEKLFF; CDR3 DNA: TGCAGTGCTGAGGACAGGATTAATGAAAAACTGTTTTTT
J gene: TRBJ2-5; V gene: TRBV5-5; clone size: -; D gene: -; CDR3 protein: CASSARWGWEETQYF; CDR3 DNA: TGTGCCAGCAGCGCCCGGTGGGGATGGGAGGAGACCCAGTACTTC
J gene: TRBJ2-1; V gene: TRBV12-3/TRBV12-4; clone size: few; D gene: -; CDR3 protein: CASSWGSSYNEQFF; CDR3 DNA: TGTGCCAGCAGCTGGGGAAGCTCCTACAATGAGCAGTTCTTC
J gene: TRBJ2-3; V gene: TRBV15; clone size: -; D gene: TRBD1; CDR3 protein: CATSSGTAFLNTDTQYF; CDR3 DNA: TGTGCCACCAGCTCCGGGACAGCTTTTTTAAACACAGATACGCAGTATTTT
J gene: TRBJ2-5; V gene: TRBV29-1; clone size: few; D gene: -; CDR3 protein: CSGRGIYQETQYF; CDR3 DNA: TGCAGCGGGAGGGGGATTTACCAAGAGACCCAGTACTTC
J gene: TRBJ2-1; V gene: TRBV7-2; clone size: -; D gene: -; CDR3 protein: CASSSWGSVAGEQFF; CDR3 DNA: TGTGCCAGCAGCTCCTGGGGTAGCGTGGCGGGTGAGCAGTTCTTC
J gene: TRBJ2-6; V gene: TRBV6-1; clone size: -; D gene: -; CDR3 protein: CASSPQGGSANSGANVLTF; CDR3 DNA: TGTGCCAGCAGCCCACAAGGGGGTTCGGCGAACTCTGGGGCCAACGTCCTGACTTTC
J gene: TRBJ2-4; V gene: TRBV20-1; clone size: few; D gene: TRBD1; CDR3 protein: CSARDSEKIFIQYF; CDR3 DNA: TGCAGTGCGAGGGACAGTGAGAAGATCTTCATTCAGTACTTC
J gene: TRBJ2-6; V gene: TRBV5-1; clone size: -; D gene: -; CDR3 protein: CASSLVTGAGANVLTF; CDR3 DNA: TGCGCCAGCAGCTTGGTGACAGGCGCTGGGGCCAACGTCCTGACTTTC
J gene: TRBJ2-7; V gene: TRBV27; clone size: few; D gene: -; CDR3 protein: CASSRGSVLLREQYF; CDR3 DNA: TGTGCCAGCAGCCGTGGGTCAGTCCTCCTACGGGAGCAGTACTTC
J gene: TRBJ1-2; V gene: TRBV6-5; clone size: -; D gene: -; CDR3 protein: CASSYSGGRDKYGYTF; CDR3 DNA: TGTGCCAGCAGTTACTCGGGCGGCAGGGATAAGTATGGCTACACCTTC
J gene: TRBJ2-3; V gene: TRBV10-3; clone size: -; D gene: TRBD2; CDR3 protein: CAIRGGLAGARTDTQYF; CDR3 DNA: TGTGCCATCAGGGGGGGACTAGCGGGGGCCCGCACAGATACGCAGTATTTT
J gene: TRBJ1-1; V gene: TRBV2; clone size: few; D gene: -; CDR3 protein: CASTPSYGGTEAFF; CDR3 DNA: TGTGCCAGCACCCCGTCCTACGGGGGCACTGAAGCTTTCTTT
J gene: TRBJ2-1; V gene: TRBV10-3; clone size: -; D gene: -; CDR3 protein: CAIIRRRPSYNEQFF; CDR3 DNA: TGTGCCATCATCCGGCGAAGGCCCTCCTACAATGAGCAGTTCTTC
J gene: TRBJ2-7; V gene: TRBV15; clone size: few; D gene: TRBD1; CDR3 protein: CATSSLNRDRGGEQYF; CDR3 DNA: TGTGCCACCAGCAGTTTAAACCGGGACAGGGGAGGAGAGCAGTACTTC
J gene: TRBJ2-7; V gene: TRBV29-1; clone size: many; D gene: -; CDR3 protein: CSVGRDHEQYF; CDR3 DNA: TGCAGCGTTGGGAGGGACCACGAGCAGTACTTC
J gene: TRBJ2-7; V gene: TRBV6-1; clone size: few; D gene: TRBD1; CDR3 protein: CASRGTGGNEQYF; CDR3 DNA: TGTGCCAGCAGGGGGACAGGGGGAAACGAGCAGTACTTC
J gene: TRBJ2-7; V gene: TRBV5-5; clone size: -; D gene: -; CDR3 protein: CASSLEIKQYF; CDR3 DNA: TGTGCCAGCAGCTTAGAAATCAAGCAGTACTTC
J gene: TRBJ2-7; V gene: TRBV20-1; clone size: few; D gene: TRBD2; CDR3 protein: CSARTSGIREQYF; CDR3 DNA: TGCAGTGCAAGGACTAGCGGGATTCGGGAGCAGTACTTC
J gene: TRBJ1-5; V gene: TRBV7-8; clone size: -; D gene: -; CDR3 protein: CADAPRGLSNQPQHF; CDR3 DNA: TGTGCCGACGCTCCCAGGGGCCTTAGCAATCAGCCCCAGCATTTT
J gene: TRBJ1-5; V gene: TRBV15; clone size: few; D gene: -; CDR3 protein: CATSRDRQPQHF; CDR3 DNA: TGTGCCACCAGCAGAGATCGTCAGCCCCAGCATTTT
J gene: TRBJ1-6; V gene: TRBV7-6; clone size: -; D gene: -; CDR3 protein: CASSPGVSSYNSPLHF; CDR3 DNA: TGTGCCAGCAGCCCCGGGGTGAGCTCCTATAATTCACCCCTCCACTTT
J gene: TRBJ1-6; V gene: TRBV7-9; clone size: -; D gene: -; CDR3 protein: CASSFPSSYNSPLHF; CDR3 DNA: TGTGCCAGCAGCTTCCCGAGCTCCTATAATTCACCCCTCCACTTT
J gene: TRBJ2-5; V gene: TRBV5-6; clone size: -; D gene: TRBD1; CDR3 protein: CASSKRRDRGQETQYF; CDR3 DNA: TGTGCCAGCAGCAAGCGCCGGGACAGGGGCCAAGAGACCCAGTACTTC
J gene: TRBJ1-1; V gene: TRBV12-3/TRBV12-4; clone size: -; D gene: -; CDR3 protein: CASSPSQSYEAFF; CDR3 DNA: TGTGCCAGCAGCCCCAGCCAATCTTATGAAGCTTTCTTT
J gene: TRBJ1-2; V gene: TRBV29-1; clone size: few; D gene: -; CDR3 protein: CSVEGGLRGGYTF; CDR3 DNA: TGCAGCGTTGAAGGCGGACTAAGAGGGGGCTACACCTTC
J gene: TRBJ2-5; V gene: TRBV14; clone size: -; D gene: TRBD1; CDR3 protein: CASSRRGRGETQYF; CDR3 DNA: TGTGCCAGCAGCCGAAGGGGGCGCGGAGAGACCCAGTACTTC
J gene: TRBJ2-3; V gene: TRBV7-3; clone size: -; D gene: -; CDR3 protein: CASSFKGGTDTQYF; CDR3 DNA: TGTGCCAGCAGCTTTAAAGGCGGCACAGATACGCAGTATTTT
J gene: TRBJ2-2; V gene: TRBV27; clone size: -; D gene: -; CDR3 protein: CASSLGTYTGELFF; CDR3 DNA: TGTGCCAGCAGTTTGGGTACTTACACCGGGGAGCTGTTTTTT
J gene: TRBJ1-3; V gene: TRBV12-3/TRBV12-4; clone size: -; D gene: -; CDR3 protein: CASRPPGAGNTIYF; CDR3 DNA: TGTGCCAGCCGGCCCCCCGGGGCTGGAAACACCATATATTTT
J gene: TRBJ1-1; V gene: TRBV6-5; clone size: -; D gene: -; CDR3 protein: CASSRDNLEAFF; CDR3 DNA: TGTGCCAGCAGCCGGGACAACCTTGAAGCTTTCTTT
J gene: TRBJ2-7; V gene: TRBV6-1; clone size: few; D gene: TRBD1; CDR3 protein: CASKGQASYEQYF; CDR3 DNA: TGTGCCAGCAAGGGACAGGCCTCCTACGAGCAGTACTTC
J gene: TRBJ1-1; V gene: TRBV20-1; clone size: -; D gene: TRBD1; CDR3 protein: CSARDLQGQGFEAFF; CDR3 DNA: TGCAGTGCTAGGGATTTACAGGGACAGGGTTTTGAAGCTTTCTTT
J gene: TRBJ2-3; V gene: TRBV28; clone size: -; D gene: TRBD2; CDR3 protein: CASQAGYADTQYF; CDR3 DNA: TGTGCCAGTCAAGCGGGGTACGCAGATACGCAGTATTTT
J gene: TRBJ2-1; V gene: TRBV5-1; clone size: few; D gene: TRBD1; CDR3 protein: CASSPYTGTAYNEQFF; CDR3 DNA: TGCGCCAGCAGCCCATATACCGGGACAGCCTACAATGAGCAGTTCTTC
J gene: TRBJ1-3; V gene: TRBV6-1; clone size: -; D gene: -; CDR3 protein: CANDLPGLDF; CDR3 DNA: TGTGCCAACGACCTACCGGGACTGGATTTT
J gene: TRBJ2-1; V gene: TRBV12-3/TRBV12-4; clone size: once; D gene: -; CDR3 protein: CASSFLSGNEQFF; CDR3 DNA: TGTGCCAGCAGTTTCCTGTCGGGGAATGAGCAGTTCTTC
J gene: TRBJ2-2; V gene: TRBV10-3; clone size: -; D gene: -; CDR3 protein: CAIGTGELFF; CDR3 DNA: TGTGCCATCGGCACCGGGGAGCTGTTTTTT
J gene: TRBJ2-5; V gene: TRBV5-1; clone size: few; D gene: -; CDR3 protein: CASTLENQETQYF; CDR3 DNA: TGCGCCAGCACCCTAGAAAACCAAGAGACCCAGTACTTC
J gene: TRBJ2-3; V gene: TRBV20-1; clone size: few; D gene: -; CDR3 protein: CSARDRRGRSFDTQYF; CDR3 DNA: TGCAGTGCTAGAGATCGGAGGGGCCGTAGCTTCGATACGCAGTATTTT
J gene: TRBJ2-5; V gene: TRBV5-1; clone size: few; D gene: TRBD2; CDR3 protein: CASSKVSGAVAETQYF; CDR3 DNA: TGCGCCAGCAGCAAGGTTAGCGGGGCGGTGGCGGAGACCCAGTACTTC
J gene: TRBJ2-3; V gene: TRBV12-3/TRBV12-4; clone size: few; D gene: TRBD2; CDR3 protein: CASSPVAGGTDTQYF; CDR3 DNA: TGTGCCAGCAGTCCGGTAGCGGGGGGGACAGATACGCAGTATTTT
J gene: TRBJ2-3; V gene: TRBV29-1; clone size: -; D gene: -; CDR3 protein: CSVERGTDTQYF; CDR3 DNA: TGCAGCGTAGAACGAGGGACCGATACGCAGTATTTT
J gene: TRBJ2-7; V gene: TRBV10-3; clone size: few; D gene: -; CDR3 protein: CADGQIYEQYF; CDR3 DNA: TGTGCCGATGGCCAGATCTACGAGCAGTACTTC
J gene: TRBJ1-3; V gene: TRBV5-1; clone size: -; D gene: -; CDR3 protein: CASSFSLSSGNTIYF; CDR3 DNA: TGCGCCAGCAGCTTTAGCTTGAGCTCTGGAAACACCATATATTTT
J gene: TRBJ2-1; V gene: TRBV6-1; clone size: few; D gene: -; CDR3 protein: CASSTDSSSYNEQFF; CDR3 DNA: TGTGCCAGCTCCACAGACTCGAGCTCCTACAATGAGCAGTTCTTC
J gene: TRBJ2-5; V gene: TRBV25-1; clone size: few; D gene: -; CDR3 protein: CASSGGGGPQETQYF; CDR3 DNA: TGTGCCAGCAGTGGGGGCGGGGGCCCTCAAGAGACCCAGTACTTC